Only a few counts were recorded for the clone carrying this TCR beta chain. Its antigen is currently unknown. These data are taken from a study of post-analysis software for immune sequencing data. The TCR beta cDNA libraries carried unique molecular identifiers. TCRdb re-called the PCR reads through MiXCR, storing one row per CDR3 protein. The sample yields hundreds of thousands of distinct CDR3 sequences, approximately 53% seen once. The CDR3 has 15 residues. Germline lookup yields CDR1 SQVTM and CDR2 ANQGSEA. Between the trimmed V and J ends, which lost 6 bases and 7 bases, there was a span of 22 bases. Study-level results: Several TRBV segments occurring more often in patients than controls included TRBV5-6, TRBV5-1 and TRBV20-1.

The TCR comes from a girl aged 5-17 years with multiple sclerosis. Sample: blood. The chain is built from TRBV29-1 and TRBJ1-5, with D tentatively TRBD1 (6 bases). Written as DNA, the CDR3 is TGCAGCGTCTCAATGTTTGGGGACATTGGACAGCCCCAGCATTTT. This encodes CSVSMFGDIGQPQHF.